The source of this T cell receptor beta chain is a study of cytomegalovirus exposure and HLA in healthy donors. Regarding the study as a whole: There were fewer than 200 TCR beta chains listed as cytomegalovirus-associated. Later, TCR association rates were found to vary by HLA locus, highest for DRB1 and lowest for HLA-C.

Primers for the PCR totalled 60 Vbeta and 13 Jbeta. Assay used: immunoSEQ multiplex PCR; TCRdb lists only in-frame clones, some missing. Here the sample table reports around 150,000 clones. In the case of this clone: The antigen remains undetermined.

Specimen: PBMCs. The source of this sequence is a woman between 55 and 75 years old in good health and CMV-seronegative.

The DNA of the CDR3 is TGTGCCAGCAGCCGACGCGCCTCCAGGGTCTACGAGCAGTACTTC. It encodes CASSRRASRVYEQYF. This chain uses TRBV6-5 with TRBJ2-7, with D possibly matching TRBD1 (5 bases). CDR3 size: 15 residues. Trimming removed 6 bases at V and 3 bases at J, with 18 bases between. Germline CDR1 and CDR2: MNHEY and SVGAGI.